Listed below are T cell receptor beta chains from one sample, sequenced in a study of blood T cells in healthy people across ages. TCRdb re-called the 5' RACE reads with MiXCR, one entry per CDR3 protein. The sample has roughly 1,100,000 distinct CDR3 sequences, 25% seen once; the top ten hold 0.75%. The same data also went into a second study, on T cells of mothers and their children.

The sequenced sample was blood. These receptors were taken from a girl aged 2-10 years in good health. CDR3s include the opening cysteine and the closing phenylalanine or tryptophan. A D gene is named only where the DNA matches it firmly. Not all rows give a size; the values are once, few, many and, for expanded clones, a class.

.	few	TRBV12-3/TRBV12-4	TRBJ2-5	CASGGLWGETQYF	TGTGCCAGCGGGGGACTTTGGGGAGAGACCCAGTACTTC
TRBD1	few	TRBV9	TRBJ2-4	CASSTTPTGTPDF	TGTGCCAGCAGCACCACACCGACAGGGACCCCCGACTTC
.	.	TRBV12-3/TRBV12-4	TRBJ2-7	CASSPPFSTVYEQYF	TGTGCCAGCAGTCCACCATTTTCGACAGTCTACGAGCAGTACTTC
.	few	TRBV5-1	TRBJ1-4	CASRDTAANEKLFF	TGCGCTAGCCGCGACACCGCCGCTAATGAAAAACTGTTTTTT
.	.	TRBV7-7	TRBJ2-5	CASSLALDSTNQYF	TGTGCTAGCAGCTTAGCCCTAGACAGCACGAACCAGTACTTC
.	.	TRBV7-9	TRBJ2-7	CASSPLDGYEQYF	TGTGCCAGCAGCCCTCTGGACGGTTACGAGCAGTACTTC
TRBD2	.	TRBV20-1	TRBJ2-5	CSASGGLAVETQYF	TGCAGTGCTAGTGGGGGACTAGCCGTGGAGACCCAGTACTTC
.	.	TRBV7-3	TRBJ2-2	CASSSPATGELFF	TGTGCCAGCAGCTCCCCGGCCACCGGGGAGCTGTTTTTT
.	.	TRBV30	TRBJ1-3	CAWNTGTEGNTIYF	TGTGCCTGGAACACCGGGACGGAAGGAAACACCATATATTTT
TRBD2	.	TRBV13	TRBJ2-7	CASSAWTRISYEQYF	TGTGCCAGCAGCGCCTGGACTAGGATAAGTTACGAGCAGTACTTC
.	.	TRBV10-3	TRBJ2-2	CAIRGARDGTGELFF	TGTGCCATCAGGGGGGCTAGAGACGGAACCGGGGAGCTGTTTTTT
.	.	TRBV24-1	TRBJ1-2	CATSDFDRFHGYTF	TGTGCCACCAGTGACTTTGACAGGTTCCATGGCTACACCTTC
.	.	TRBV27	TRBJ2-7	CASSSELTGPEQYF	TGTGCCAGCAGTTCCGAATTAACAGGGCCCGAGCAGTACTTC
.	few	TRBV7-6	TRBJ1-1	CASSLERELRNTEAFF	TGTGCCAGCAGCTTAGAACGGGAGCTAAGGAACACTGAAGCTTTCTTT
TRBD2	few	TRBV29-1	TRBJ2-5	CSVPAGVETQYF	TGCAGCGTCCCCGCGGGGGTGGAGACCCAGTACTTC
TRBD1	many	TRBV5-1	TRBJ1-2	CASSLGQGDYGYTF	TGTGCCAGCAGCTTGGGACAGGGGGACTATGGCTACACCTTC
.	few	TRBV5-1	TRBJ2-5	CAGSLFETSTQETQYF	TGCGCCGGCAGCTTGTTCGAGACTTCTACTCAAGAGACCCAGTACTTC
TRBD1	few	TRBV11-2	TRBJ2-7	CASSLIRGRQGFTEQYF	TGTGCCAGCAGCTTAATCAGGGGGCGTCAAGGTTTTACGGAGCAGTACTTC
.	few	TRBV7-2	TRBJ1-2	CASSLAPEDGYTF	TGTGCCAGCAGCTTAGCGCCTGAAGATGGCTACACCTTC
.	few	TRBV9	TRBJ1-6	CASSVATGGNSPLHF	TGTGCCAGCAGCGTAGCTACGGGAGGGAATTCACCCCTCCACTTT
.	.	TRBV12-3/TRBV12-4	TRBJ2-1	CASSFQVNEQFF	TGTGCCAGCAGTTTTCAGGTCAATGAGCAGTTCTTC
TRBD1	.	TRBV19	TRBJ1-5	CASSRGQGERQPQHF	TGTGCCAGTAGTAGAGGACAGGGAGAGCGACAGCCCCAGCATTTT
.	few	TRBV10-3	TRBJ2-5	CAISGAGVQETQYF	TGTGCCATCAGTGGAGCGGGCGTCCAAGAGACCCAGTACTTC
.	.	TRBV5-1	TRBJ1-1	CASSLYQEDTEAFF	TGCGCCAGCAGCTTGTATCAGGAGGACACTGAAGCTTTCTTT
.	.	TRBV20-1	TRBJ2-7	CSASPLGGGHYEQYF	TGCAGTGCTAGTCCGCTGGGCGGGGGCCACTACGAGCAGTACTTC
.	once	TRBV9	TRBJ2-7	CASSGGPDYEQYF	TGTGCCAGCAGCGGGGGACCGGACTATGAGCAGTACTTC
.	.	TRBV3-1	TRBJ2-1	CASSQKLANEQFF	TGTGCCAGCAGCCAGAAACTAGCCAATGAGCAGTTCTTC
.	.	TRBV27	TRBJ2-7	CASSAGHLNEQYF	TGTGCCAGCAGCGCGGGACATCTCAACGAGCAGTACTTC
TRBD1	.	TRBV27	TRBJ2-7	CASNQRQGFGYEQYF	TGTGCCAGCAACCAGCGACAGGGATTCGGCTACGAGCAGTACTTC
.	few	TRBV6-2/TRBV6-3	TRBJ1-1	CASSYRQTLNTEAFF	TGTGCCAGCAGTTATCGACAGACCTTGAACACTGAAGCTTTCTTT
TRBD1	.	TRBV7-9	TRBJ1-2	CASSRSGTGSVYGYTF	TGTGCCAGCAGCCGTAGTGGGACAGGGTCTGTGTATGGCTACACCTTC
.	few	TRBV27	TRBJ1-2	CASQGPEGGHTF	TGTGCCAGCCAGGGCCCTGAGGGAGGCCACACCTTC
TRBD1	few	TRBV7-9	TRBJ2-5	CASSVAQGARETQYF	TGTGCCAGCAGCGTCGCACAGGGGGCAAGGGAGACCCAGTACTTC
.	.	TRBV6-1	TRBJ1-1	CAGEGPMNTEAFF	TGTGCCGGGGAGGGTCCCATGAACACTGAAGCTTTCTTT
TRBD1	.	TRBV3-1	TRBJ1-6	CASSAGGDNSPLHF	TGTGCCAGCAGCGCAGGGGGGGACAATTCACCCCTCCACTTT
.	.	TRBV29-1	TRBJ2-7	CSVPGFYEQYF	TGCAGCGTTCCGGGCTTTTACGAGCAGTACTTC
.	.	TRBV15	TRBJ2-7	CATSRDLGLGEAQYF	TGTGCCACCAGCAGAGATCTAGGTTTGGGGGAAGCACAGTACTTC
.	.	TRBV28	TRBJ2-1	CASQGAFINEQFF	TGTGCCTCCCAGGGCGCCTTCATTAATGAGCAGTTCTTC
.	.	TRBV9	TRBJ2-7	CASSVGGSHYEQYF	TGTGCCAGCAGCGTAGGTGGCTCCCACTACGAGCAGTACTTC
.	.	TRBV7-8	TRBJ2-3	CASSFLDSSSTDTQYF	TGTGCCAGCAGCTTCTTGGACTCCTCTAGCACAGATACGCAGTATTTT